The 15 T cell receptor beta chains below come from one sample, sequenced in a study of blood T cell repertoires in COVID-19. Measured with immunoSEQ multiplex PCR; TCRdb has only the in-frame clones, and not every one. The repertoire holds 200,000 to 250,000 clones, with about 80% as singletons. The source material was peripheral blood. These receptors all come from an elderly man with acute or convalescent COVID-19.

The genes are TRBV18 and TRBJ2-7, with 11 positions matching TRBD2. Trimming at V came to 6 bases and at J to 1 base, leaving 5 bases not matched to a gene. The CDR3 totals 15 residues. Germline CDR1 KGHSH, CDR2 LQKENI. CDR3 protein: CASSSGTSGSYEQYF. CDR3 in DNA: TGTGCCAGCTCCTCCGGGACTAGCGGATCCTACGAGCAGTACTTC. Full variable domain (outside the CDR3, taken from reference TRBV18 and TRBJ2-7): NAGVMQNPRHLVRRRGQEARLRCSPMKGHSHVYWYRQLPEEGLKFMVYLQKENIIDESGMPKERFSAEFPKEGPSILRIQQVVRGDSAAYFCASSSGTSGSYEQYFGPGTRLTVT.

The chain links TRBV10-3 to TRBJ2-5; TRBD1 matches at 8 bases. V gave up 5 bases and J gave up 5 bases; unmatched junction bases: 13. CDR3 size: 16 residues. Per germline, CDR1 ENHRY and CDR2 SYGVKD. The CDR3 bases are TGTGCCATCAGTCCCCTGGAGGGACAGGAGCGGGAGACCCAGTACTTC. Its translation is CAISPLEGQERETQYF.

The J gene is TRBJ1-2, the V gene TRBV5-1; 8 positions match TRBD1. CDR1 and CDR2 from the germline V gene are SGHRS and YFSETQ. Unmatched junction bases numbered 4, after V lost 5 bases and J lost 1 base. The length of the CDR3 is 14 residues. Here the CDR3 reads CASRKDRGNYGYTF. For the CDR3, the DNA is TGCGCCAGCAGAAAAGACAGGGGTAACTATGGCTACACCTTC.

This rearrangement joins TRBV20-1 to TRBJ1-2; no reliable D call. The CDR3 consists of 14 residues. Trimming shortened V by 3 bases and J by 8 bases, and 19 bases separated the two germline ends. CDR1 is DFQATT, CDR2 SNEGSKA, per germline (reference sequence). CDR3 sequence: CSASSALSLWGYTF. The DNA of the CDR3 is TGCAGTGCTAGTAGCGCCCTTTCGCTCTGGGGCTACACCTTC.

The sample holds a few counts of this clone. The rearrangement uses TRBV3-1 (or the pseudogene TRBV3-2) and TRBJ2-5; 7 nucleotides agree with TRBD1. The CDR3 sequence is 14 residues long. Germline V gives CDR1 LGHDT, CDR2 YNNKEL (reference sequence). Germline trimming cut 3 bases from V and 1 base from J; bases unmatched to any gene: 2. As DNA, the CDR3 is TGTGCCAGCAGCCAGGGACAGACCCAAGAGACCCAGTACTTC. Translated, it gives CASSQGQTQETQYF.

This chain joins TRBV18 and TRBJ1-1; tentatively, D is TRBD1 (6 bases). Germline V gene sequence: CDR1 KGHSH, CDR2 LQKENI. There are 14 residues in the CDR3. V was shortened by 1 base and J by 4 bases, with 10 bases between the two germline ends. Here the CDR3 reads CASSPLRGGTEAFF. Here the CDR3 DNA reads TGTGCCAGCTCACCACTCAGAGGGGGCACTGAAGCTTTCTTT.

The CDR3 DNA reads as TGCGCCAGCAGCTTTGAGGGGAACACCGGGGAGCTGTTTTTT. The encoded protein is CASSFEGNTGELFF. V gene TRBV5-1 combines with J gene TRBJ2-2; D possibly corresponds to TRBD2 (5 bases). CDR1 and CDR2 from the germline V gene are SGHRS and YFSETQ. Trimming took off 2 bases at V and 1 base at J, with 6 bases between the two ends. This CDR3 contains 14 residues.

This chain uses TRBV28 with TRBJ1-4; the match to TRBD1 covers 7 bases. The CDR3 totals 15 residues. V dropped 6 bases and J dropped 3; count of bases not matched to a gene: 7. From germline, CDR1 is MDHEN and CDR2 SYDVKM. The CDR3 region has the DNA TGTGCCAGCAGCAAAGGGGGCTTAGCTAATGAAAAACTGTTTTTT. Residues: CASSKGGLANEKLFF.

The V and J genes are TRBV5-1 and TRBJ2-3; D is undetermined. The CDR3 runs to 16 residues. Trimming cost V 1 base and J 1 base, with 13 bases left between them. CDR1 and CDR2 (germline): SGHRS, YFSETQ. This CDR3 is CASSLRQVTRTDTQYF. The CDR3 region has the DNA TGCGCCAGCAGCTTGCGCCAGGTCACCCGCACAGATACGCAGTATTTT.

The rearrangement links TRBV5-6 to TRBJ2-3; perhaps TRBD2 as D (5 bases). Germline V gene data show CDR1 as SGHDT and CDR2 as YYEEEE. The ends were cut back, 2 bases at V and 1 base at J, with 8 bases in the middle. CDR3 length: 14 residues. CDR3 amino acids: CASSLLGGTDTQYF. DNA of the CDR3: TGTGCCAGCAGCTTATTGGGAGGCACAGATACGCAGTATTTT.

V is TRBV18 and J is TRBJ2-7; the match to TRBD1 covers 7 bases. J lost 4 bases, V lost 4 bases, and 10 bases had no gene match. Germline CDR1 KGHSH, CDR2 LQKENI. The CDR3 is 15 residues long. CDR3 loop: CASSRTGDIRYEQYF. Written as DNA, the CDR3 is TGTGCCAGCTCACGTACAGGGGATATCAGGTACGAGCAGTACTTC.

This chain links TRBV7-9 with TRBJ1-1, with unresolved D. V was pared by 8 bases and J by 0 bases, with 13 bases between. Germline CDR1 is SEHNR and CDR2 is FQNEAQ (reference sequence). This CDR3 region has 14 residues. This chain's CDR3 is CASSSGRVNTEAFF. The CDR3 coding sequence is TGTGCCAGCTCTTCGGGTCGGGTGAACACTGAAGCTTTCTTT.

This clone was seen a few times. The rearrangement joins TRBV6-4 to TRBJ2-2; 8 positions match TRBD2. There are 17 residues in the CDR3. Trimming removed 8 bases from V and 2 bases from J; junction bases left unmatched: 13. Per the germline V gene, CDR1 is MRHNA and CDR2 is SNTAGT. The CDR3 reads CASPERGPLTNTGELFF. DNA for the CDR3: TGTGCCAGCCCTGAGCGGGGGCCCCTAACTAACACCGGGGAGCTGTTTTTT.

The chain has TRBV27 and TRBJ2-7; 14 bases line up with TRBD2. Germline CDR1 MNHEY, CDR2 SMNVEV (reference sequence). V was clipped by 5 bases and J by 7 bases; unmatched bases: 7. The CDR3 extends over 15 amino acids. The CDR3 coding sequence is TGTGCCAGCAGTACCCCGGGACTAGCGGGAGTAGAGCAGTACTTC. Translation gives CASSTPGLAGVEQYF.

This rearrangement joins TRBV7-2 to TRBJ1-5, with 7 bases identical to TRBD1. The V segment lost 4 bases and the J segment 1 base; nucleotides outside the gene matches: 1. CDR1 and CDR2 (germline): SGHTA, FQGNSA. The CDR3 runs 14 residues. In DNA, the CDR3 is TGTGCCAGCAGCTCAGGGGGGAGCAATCAGCCCCAGCATTTT. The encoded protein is CASSSGGSNQPQHF.